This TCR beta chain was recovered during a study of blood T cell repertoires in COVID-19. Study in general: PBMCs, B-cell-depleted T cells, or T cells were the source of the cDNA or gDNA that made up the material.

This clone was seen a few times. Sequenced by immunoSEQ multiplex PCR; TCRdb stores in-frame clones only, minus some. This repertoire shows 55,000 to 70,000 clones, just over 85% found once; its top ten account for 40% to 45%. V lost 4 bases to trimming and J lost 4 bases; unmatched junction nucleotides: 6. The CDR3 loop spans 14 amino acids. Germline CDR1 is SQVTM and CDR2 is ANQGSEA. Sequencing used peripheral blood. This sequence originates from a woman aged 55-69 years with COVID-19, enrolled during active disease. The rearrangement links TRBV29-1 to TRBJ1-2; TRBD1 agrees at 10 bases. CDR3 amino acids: CSVAWTGGFYGYTF. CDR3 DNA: TGCAGCGTTGCGTGGACAGGGGGATTCTATGGCTACACCTTC.